One sample yielded the 18 T cell receptor beta chains listed below, sequenced in a study of regulatory T cells in long-lasting Graves disease. Time point given: newly diagnosed GD, antithyroid drugs for less than 3 months. From RNA extracted from PBMCs, the TCR library was made. Arm-PCR of CDR3 regions and iRepertoire HTBI primers were the basis on which TCR beta libraries were built. TCRdb reprocessed the multiplex PCR reads with MiXCR, giving one entry per CDR3 protein. This sample carries around 250,000 distinct CDR3 sequences, about 17% of them seen once, and the ten largest clones take approximately 15%. These data are also associated with another study on T cells in Graves' hyperthyroidism and ophthalmopathy.

The material was peripheral blood mononuclear cells (PBMCs), obtained at new diagnosis, from a patient treated with antithyroid drugs. All receptors derive from a woman aged 30 to 39 with Graves disease.

This clonotype has at least ten counts. J is TRBJ1-5 and V is TRBV20-1; D perhaps matches TRBD1 (5 bases). Germline CDR1 DFQATT, CDR2 SNEGSKA (reference sequence). V lost 3 bases and J lost 0, with 6 bases in between. There are 13 residues in the CDR3. The chain's CDR3 is CSARGVSNQPQHF. In DNA, the CDR3 is TGCAGTGCTAGGGGGGTTAGCAATCAGCCCCAGCATTTT.

To note about this clonotype: This is likely a read error, given that the CDR3 carries no conserved phenylalanine or tryptophan at its end. The DNA is omitted, as the CDR3 cannot be located on it reliably, and the CDR3 follows TCRdb's listing. The chain carries TRBV7-2 and TRBJ2-4; the D call TRBD2 from the table was never checked on the DNA. CDR1 is SGHTA, CDR2 FQGNSA, per germline. Inclusive of both ends, the CDR3 amounts to 15 amino acids. This CDR3 reads CASSLVFLAERYFGP.

This chain connects TRBV27 to TRBJ2-1, with D possibly being TRBD2 (5 bases). The CDR3 runs to 15 residues. The germline CDR1 and CDR2 sequences are MNHEY and SMNVEV (reference sequence). V lost 4 bases to trimming and J lost 0 bases, with 10 bases between them. CDR3 nucleotides: TGTGCCAGCAGTTCTGACTATCTCTCCTACAATGAGCAGTTCTTC. As protein: CASSSDYLSYNEQFF.

The rearrangement joins TRBV12-3 or TRBV12-4 to TRBJ2-7; D tentatively fits TRBD1 or TRBD2 (6 bases each). V gave up 7 bases and J gave up 3 bases, with 19 bases separating them. This CDR3 contains 15 residues. The CDR3 loop is CASTLRGGSGYEQYF. For the CDR3, the DNA is TGTGCCAGCACCTTGAGAGGGGGTAGCGGCTACGAGCAGTACTTC.

This clonotype turned up a few times. The rearrangement joins TRBV18 to TRBJ2-1; 8 bases match TRBD2. Germline CDR1 reads KGHSH; CDR2 reads LQKENI. The CDR3 is 19 residues long. V lost 0 bases and J lost 0; bases outside the gene matches: 10. Written as DNA, the CDR3 is TGTGCCAGCTCACCACCTTATAGGCGGGGGGAATTCTCCTACAATGAGCAGTTCTTC. Encoded protein: CASSPPYRRGEFSYNEQFF.

At least ten counts were recorded for this clonotype. CDR3 nucleotides: TGCAGTGCTAGAGAGTCAAGGGGGCGCGTGTCGTCTCATTCACCCCTCCACTTT. Protein: CSARESRGRVSSHSPLHF. The J gene is TRBJ1-6, the V gene TRBV20-1, with 7 bases lining up with TRBD1. V shed 0 bases and J 8 bases; nucleotides not matched to a gene: 16. CDR1 is DFQATT, CDR2 SNEGSKA, per germline (reference sequence). The CDR3 extends over 18 amino acids.

At least ten counts were recorded for this clonotype. This chain connects TRBV7-8 to TRBJ2-7; the D is unclear. Per germline, CDR1 SGHVS and CDR2 FQNEAQ. This CDR3 comprises 18 residues. Trimming shortened V by 0 bases and J by 6 bases, and 24 bases separated the two germline ends. CDR3 sequence (DNA): TGTGCCAGCAGCTTAGCGAGTCCCGCAGGCAGCGTCGAACGCGAGCAGTACTTC. Translated, it gives CASSLASPAGSVEREQYF.

For this clonotype: This could be a read error, since a much larger clone is one nucleotide away. The chain joins TRBV5-6 to TRBJ2-4, with 8 bases lining up with TRBD1. The CDR3 loop spans 16 amino acids. Germline V gene lookup returns CDR1 SGHDT and CDR2 YYEEEE. The DNA for the CDR3 is TGTGCCAGCAGCTCGACAGGGGAGAGGGCCAAAAGCATTCAGTACTTC. It encodes CASSSTGERAKSIQYF.

Regarding this clonotype: This may stem from a read error, because a much larger clone lies one nucleotide away. The chain is built from TRBV18 and TRBJ2-5; TRBD2 matches 10 bases. The ends lost 4 bases at V and 2 bases at J; junction bases unmatched: 7. CDR3 length: 16 residues. Germline V gene data show CDR1 as KGHSH and CDR2 as LQKENI. This CDR3 is CASSRPAGGIQETQYF. Written as DNA, the CDR3 is TGTGCCAGCTCACGACCAGCGGGGGGGATACAAGAGACCCAGTACTTC.

This clonotype appeared many times. The rearrangement joins TRBV18 to TRBJ1-2; TRBD1 agrees at 7 bases. Germline-derived CDR1 and CDR2 are KGHSH and LQKENI. The V gene end was trimmed by 6 bases and the J gene end by 0 bases; junction bases not matched to a gene: 4. CDR3 length: 14 residues. The CDR3 sequence: CASSGQPTNYGYTF. The CDR3 DNA is TGTGCCAGCTCGGGACAGCCTACTAACTATGGCTACACCTTC.

This clonotype was seen ten or more times. The J gene is TRBJ2-1, the V gene TRBV27, with 8 nucleotides matching TRBD2. Trimming at V came to 3 bases and at J to 4 bases, leaving 2 bases not matched to a gene. Germline CDR1 MNHEY, CDR2 SMNVEV (reference sequence). The CDR3 covers 14 residues. Here the CDR3 reads CASSLRGAYNEQFF. As DNA, the CDR3 is TGTGCCAGCAGTTTGCGGGGGGCATACAATGAGCAGTTCTTC.

With respect to this clonotype: A much larger clone lies a single base off, so this may be a read error. V usage is TRBV6-1 and J usage is TRBJ2-7, with a weak D call TRBD2 (6 bases). Trimming took 4 bases from V and 4 from J, leaving 11 bases between them. The CDR3 is 13 residues long. CDR1 is MNHNS and CDR2 is SASEGT in the germline V gene. CDR3 DNA sequence: TGTGCCAGCAGTGTCACTAGCCCATACGAGCAGTACTTC. This encodes CASSVTSPYEQYF.

The sample holds a few counts of this clonotype. Being one base from a much bigger clone, this may be a read error. Written as DNA, the CDR3 is TGTGCCGTCACCGCTCCGGGACTAGGGAATGAGCAGTACTTC. Residues: CAVTAPGLGNEQYF. The chain joins TRBV6-1 to TRBJ2-7; 8 bases are a match to TRBD2. CDR1 is MNHNS and CDR2 is SASEGT in the germline V gene. The CDR3 has 14 residues. V lost 11 bases, J lost 7 bases, and 16 bases stayed unmatched.

In this sample, this clonotype turned up many times. The V call is TRBV12-3 or TRBV12-4, the J call TRBJ1-1; D is perhaps TRBD1 (5 bases). The CDR3 has 14 amino acids. V lost 1 base and J 5 bases, leaving 11 bases between the germline ends. CDR3: CASSLEGRQTEAFF. CDR3 DNA: TGTGCCAGCAGTTTAGAGGGGCGCCAGACTGAAGCTTTCTTT.

This sequence joins TRBV6-1 and TRBJ2-3, with 14 bases lining up with TRBD2. J lost 2 bases, V lost 5 bases, and 9 bases had no gene match. The CDR3 loop spans 18 amino acids. CDR1 and CDR2 from the germline V gene are MNHNS and SASEGT. The CDR3 region has the DNA TGTGCCAGCAGTCGAAAACTGACTAGCGGGGGGGTCACAGATACGCAGTATTTT. Its protein is CASSRKLTSGGVTDTQYF.

This clonotype has a count of ten or more. The chain combines TRBV29-1 with TRBJ1-2, with D possibly being TRBD1 (5 bases). Trimming shortened V by 7 bases and J by 6 bases, and 15 bases separated the two germline ends. Germline CDR1 reads SQVTM; CDR2 reads ANQGSEA. This CDR3 comprises 12 residues. DNA for the CDR3: TGCAGCGCCCGGGACGGCCGAGATGGCTACACCTTC. Its translation is CSARDGRDGYTF.

This clonotype occurred many times. This chain's CDR3 is CASTGDAYEQYF. CDR3 in DNA: TGTGCCAGCACCGGGGATGCCTACGAGCAGTACTTC. V and J are TRBV2 and TRBJ2-7; D possibly corresponds to TRBD2 (5 bases). The V gene's germline CDR1 is SNHLY and CDR2 FYNNEI. The CDR3 covers 12 residues. Trimming cost V 7 bases and J 2 bases, with 9 bases left between them.

Ten or more counts support this clonotype. The CDR3 bases are TGCGCCAGCAGCCCCCTGACAGGAAGGGCTTTCTTT. The encoded protein is CASSPLTGRAFF. The rearrangement uses TRBV4-1 and TRBJ1-1; TRBD1 might be the D (6 bases). Germline CDR1 and CDR2: MGHRA and YSYEKL. The V gene lost 4 bases and the J gene lost 11 bases, with 14 bases spanning the gap. The CDR3 sequence is 12 residues long.